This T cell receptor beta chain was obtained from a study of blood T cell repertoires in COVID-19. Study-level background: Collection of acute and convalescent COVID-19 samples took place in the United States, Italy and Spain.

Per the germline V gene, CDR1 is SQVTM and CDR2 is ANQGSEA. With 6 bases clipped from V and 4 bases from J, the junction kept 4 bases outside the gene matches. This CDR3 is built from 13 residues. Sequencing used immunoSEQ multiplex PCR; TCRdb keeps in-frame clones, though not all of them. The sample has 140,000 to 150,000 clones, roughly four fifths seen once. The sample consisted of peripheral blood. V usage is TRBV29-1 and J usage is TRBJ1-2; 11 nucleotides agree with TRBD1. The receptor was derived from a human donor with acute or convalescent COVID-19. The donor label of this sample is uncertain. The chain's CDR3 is CSVVGQGAYGYTF. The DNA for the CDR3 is TGCAGCGTGGTCGGACAGGGGGCCTATGGCTACACCTTC.